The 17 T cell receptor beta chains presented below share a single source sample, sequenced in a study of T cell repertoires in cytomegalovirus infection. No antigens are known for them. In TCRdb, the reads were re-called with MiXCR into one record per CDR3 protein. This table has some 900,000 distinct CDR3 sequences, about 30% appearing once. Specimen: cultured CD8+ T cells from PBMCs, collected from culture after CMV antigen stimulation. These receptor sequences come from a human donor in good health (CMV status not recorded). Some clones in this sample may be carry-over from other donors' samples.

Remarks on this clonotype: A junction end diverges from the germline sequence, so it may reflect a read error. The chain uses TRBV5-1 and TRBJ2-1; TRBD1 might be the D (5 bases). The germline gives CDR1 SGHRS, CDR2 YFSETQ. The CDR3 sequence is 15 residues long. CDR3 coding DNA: TGTGCCAGCAGCTTGACGGCAGGGCCCTACAATGAGCAGTTCTTC. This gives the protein CASSLTAGPYNEQFF.

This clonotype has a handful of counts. The CDR3 sequence: CASSFGLAGGPRSYNEQFF. CDR3 coding DNA: TGTGCCAGCAGTTTCGGGCTAGCGGGGGGGCCACGGTCCTACAATGAGCAGTTCTTC. The chain recombines TRBV12-3 or TRBV12-4 with TRBJ2-1, with 12 bases identical to TRBD2. J lost 1 base, V lost 3 bases, and 10 bases had no gene match. This CDR3 region has 19 residues.

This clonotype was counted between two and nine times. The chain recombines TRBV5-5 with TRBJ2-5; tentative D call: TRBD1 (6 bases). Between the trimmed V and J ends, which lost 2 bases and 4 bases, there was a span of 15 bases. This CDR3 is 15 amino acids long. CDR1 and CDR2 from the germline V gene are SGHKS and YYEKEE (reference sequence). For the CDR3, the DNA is TGTGCCAGCAGCTTTCGGCAGGGGCGTAGAGAGACCCAGTACTTC. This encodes CASSFRQGRRETQYF.

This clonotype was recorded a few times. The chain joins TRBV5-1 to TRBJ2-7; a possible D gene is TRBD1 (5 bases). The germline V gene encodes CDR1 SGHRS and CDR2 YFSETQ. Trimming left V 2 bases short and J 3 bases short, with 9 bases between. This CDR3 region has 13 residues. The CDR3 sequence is CASSFGHNYEQYV. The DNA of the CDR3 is TGCGCCAGCAGCTTCGGACATAACTACGAGCAGTACGTC.

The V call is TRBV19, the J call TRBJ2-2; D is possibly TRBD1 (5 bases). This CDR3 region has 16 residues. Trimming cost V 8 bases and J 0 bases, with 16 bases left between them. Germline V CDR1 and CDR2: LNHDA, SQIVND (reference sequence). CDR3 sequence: CASEGVPFPNTGELFF. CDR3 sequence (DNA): TGTGCCAGTGAAGGGGTCCCCTTTCCGAACACCGGGGAGCTGTTTTTT.

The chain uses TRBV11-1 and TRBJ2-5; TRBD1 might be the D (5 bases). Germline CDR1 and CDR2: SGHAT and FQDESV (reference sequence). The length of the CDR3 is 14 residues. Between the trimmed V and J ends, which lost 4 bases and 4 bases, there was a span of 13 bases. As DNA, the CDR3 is TGTGCCAGCAGCTCGGACCCAGGGCCAGAGACCCAGTACTTC. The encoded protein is CASSSDPGPETQYF.

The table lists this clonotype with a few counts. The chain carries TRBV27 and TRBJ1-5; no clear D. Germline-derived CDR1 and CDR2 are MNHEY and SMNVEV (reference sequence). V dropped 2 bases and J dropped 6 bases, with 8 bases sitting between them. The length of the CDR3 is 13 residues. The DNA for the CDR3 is TGTGCCAGCAGTTTAGGCGCGGTTCAGCCCCAGCATTTT. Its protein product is CASSLGAVQPQHF.

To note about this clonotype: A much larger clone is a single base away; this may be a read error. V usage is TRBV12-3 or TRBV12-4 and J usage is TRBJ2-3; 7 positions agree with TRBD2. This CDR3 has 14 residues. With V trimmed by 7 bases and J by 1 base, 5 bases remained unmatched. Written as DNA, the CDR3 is TGTGCCAGCACCCTTCGGGGGGGCACAGATACGCAGTATTTT. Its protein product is CASTLRGGTDTQYF.

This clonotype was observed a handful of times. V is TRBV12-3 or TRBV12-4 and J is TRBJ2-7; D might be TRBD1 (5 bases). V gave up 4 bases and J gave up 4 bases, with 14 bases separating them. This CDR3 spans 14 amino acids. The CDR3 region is CASSSTGRAYEQYF. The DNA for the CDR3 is TGTGCCAGCAGTTCGACCGGCAGGGCTTACGAGCAGTACTTC.

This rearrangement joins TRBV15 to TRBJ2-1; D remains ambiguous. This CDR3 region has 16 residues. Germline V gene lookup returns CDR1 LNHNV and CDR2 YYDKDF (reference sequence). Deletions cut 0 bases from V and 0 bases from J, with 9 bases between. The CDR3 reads CATSRDFSSSYNEQFF. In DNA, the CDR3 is TGTGCCACCAGCAGAGACTTCTCGAGCTCCTACAATGAGCAGTTCTTC. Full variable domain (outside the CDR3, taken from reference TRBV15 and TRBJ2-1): DAMVIQNPRYQVTQFGKPVTLSCSQTLNHNVMYWYQQKSSQAPKLLFHYYDKDFNNEADTPDNFQSRRPNTSFCFLDIRSPGLGDTAMYLCATSRDFSSSYNEQFFGPGTRLTVL.

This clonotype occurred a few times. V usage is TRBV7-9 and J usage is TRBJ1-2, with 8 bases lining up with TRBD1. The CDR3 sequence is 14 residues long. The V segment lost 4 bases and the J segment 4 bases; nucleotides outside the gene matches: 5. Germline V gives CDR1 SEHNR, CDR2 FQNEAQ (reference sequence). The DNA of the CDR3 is TGTGCCAGCAGCTCGCCAGGGGGCCCCTATGGCTACACCTTC. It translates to CASSSPGGPYGYTF.

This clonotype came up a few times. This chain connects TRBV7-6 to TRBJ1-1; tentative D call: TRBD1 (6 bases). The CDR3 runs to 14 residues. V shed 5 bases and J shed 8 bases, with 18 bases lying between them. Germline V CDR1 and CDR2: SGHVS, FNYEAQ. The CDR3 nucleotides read TGTGCCAGCAGCCAAGTGACGGGGGGCTCGGAAGCTTTCTTT. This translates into CASSQVTGGSEAFF. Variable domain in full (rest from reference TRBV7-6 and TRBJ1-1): GAGVSQSPRYKVTKRGQDVALRCDPISGHVSLYWYRQALGQGPEFLTYFNYEAQQDKSGLPNDRFSAERPEGSISTLTIQRTEQRDSAMYRCASSQVTGGSEAFFGQGTRLTVV.

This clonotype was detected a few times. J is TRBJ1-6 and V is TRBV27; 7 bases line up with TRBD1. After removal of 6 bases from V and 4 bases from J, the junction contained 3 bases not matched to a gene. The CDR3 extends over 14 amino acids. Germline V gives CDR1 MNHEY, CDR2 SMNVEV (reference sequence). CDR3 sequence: CASSWGQYNSPLHF. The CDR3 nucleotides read TGTGCCAGCAGCTGGGGACAGTATAATTCACCCCTCCACTTT.

The CDR3 region is CASSWGTGGFNSPLHF. In DNA form, the CDR3 reads TGTGCCAGCAGCTGGGGGACAGGGGGATTTAATTCACCCCTCCACTTT. The gene calls are TRBV13 and TRBJ1-6; the match to TRBD1 covers 11 bases. V trimming: 4 bases; J trimming: 6 bases; junction bases outside the gene matches: 5. Germline V gives CDR1 PRHDT, CDR2 FYEKMQ (reference sequence). The CDR3 runs 16 residues.

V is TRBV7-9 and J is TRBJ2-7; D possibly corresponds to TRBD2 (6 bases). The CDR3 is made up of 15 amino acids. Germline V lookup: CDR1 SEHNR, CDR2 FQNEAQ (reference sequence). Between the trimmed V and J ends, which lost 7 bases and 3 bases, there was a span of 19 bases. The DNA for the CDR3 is TGTGCCAGCACCAAGGGCGGCGGGGACCTCTACGAGCAGTACGTC. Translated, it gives CASTKGGGDLYEQYV.

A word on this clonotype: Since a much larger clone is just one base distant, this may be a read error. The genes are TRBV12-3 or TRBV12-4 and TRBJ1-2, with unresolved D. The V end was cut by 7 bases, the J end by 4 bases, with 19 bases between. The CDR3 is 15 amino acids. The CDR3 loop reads CASNPGNAVVYGYTF. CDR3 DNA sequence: TGTGCCAGCAACCCCGGGAATGCAGTCGTCTATGGCTACACCTTC.

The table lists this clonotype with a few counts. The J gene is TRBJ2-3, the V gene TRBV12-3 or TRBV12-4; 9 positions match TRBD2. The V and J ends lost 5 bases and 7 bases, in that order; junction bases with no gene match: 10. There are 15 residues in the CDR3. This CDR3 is CASSQAGGFSHTQYF. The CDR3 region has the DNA TGTGCCAGCAGTCAAGCGGGGGGTTTCTCTCATACGCAGTATTTT.